Following are 27 T cell receptor beta chains from one sample sequenced in a study of long-term antiretroviral therapy in people with HIV. Run at survey level, the immunoSEQ assay was version v3.0. Method: immunoSEQ multiplex PCR; TCRdb's copy keeps in-frame clones and lacks some. The sample has roughly 14,000 clones, about 79% seen once; the top ten hold about 7%. Source: unsorted PBMCs, taken 0.4 years after starting antiretroviral therapy. These receptors all stem from a man younger than 45 with HIV.

The chain uses TRBV5-5 and TRBJ1-2; D is ambiguous. The V and J ends lost 1 base and 2 bases respectively, with 12 bases between them. CDR1 and CDR2 (germline): SGHKS, YYEKEE (reference sequence). The CDR3 runs to 15 residues. CDR3 sequence (DNA): TGTGCCAGCAGCTTGTTGCCGGGCTCAAACTATGGCTACACCTTC. Its translation: CASSLLPGSNYGYTF.

The J gene is TRBJ2-7, the V gene TRBV28, with D possibly TRBD2 on 6 matching bases. V lost 3 bases and J lost 1, with 13 bases in between. Germline lookup yields CDR1 MDHEN and CDR2 SYDVKM. This CDR3 is built from 15 residues. CDR3 region: CASSFRGTRSYEQYF. The CDR3 bases are TGTGCCAGCAGTTTCCGGGGGACCCGATCCTACGAGCAGTACTTC.

The rearrangement joins TRBV19 to TRBJ2-1; weak D call: TRBD2 (6 bases). This CDR3 has 15 residues. CDR1 is LNHDA, CDR2 SQIVND, per germline (reference sequence). The ends were cut back, 1 base at V and 5 bases at J, with 12 bases in the middle. The CDR3 sequence: CASSIGSGGNNEQFF. The DNA for the CDR3 is TGTGCCAGTAGTATAGGTAGCGGAGGGAACAATGAGCAGTTCTTC.

The chain uses TRBV27 and TRBJ2-1; tentatively, D is TRBD1 or TRBD2 (5 bases each). CDR1 is MNHEY, CDR2 SMNVEV, per germline (reference sequence). V was trimmed by 8 bases and J by 8 bases, leaving 22 bases between them. The CDR3 length is 15 residues. CDR3 residues: CASGSQGLPRDEQFF. The CDR3 DNA reads TGTGCCAGCGGGTCGCAGGGCTTGCCGCGGGATGAGCAGTTCTTC.

The rearrangement joins TRBV10-3 to TRBJ1-1; 8 nucleotides line up with TRBD1. CDR1 ENHRY and CDR2 SYGVKD come from the germline V gene. Unmatched junction bases numbered 1, after V lost 0 bases and J lost 4 bases. The CDR3 contains 14 residues. The CDR3 region is CAISESGQGTEAFF. The CDR3 DNA sequence: TGTGCCATCAGTGAGTCCGGACAGGGCACTGAAGCTTTCTTT.

CDR3 DNA sequence: TGCGCCAGCAGCCAAGGCCGACAGCGAGGGGAGACCCAGTACTTC. It codes for CASSQGRQRGETQYF. V is TRBV4-3 and J is TRBJ2-5; D is possibly TRBD1 or TRBD2 (5 bases each). Germline values: CDR1 LGHNA, CDR2 YSLEER. CDR3 length: 15 residues. The V end lost 1 base, the J end lost 5 bases, and 14 bases lay between the germline ends.

J is TRBJ2-7 and V is TRBV7-9; a weak D match, TRBD1 (5 bases). The CDR3 has 13 amino acids. The germline CDR1 and CDR2 sequences are SEHNR and FQNEAQ (reference sequence). The V end was cut by 1 base, the J end by 6 bases, with 10 bases between. For the CDR3, the DNA is TGTGCCAGCAGCTTAGGTGCCAGGGTCGAGCAGTACTTC. It specifies CASSLGARVEQYF.

The gene calls are TRBV11-1 and TRBJ1-5; D is unclear. Germline CDR1 SGHAT, CDR2 FQDESV (reference sequence). Trimming cost V 1 base and J 6 bases, with 7 bases left between them. This CDR3 is built from 13 residues. CDR3 amino acids: CASSLELGQPQHF. CDR3 coding DNA: TGTGCCAGCAGCTTAGAATTAGGTCAGCCCCAGCATTTT.

V and J are TRBV9 and TRBJ1-2, with D unclear. The CDR3 is made up of 15 amino acids. The V gene lost 0 bases and the J gene lost 2 bases, with 11 bases spanning the gap. In germline, CDR1 is SGDLS, CDR2 YYNGEE. In nucleotides, the CDR3 is TGTGCCAGCAGCGTAGGTGGAGGGTCCAACTATGGCTACACCTTC. It translates to CASSVGGGSNYGYTF.

This chain uses TRBV29-1 with TRBJ2-1; D is unresolved. Trimming removed 6 bases at V and 0 bases at J, with 9 bases between. This CDR3 region has 13 residues. Germline lookup yields CDR1 SQVTM and CDR2 ANQGSEA. The CDR3 sequence is CSVSESSYNEQFF. In DNA form, the CDR3 reads TGCAGCGTGTCCGAAAGCTCCTACAATGAGCAGTTCTTC.

CDR3 loop: CASSRPGGGYGYTF. The CDR3 DNA reads as TGTGCCAGCAGTCGGCCGGGTGGGGGATATGGCTACACCTTC. V and J are TRBV28 and TRBJ1-2, with D possibly matching TRBD1 (5 bases). The germline CDR1 and CDR2 sequences are MDHEN and SYDVKM. The length of the CDR3 is 14 residues. Trimming shortened V by 5 bases and J by 5 bases, and 15 bases separated the two germline ends.

This clone occurred a few times. The chain couples TRBV6-5 to TRBJ1-5; TRBD1 might be the D (6 bases). The CDR3 contains 14 residues. V was trimmed by 5 bases and J by 6 bases, leaving 14 bases between them. Germline V gene data show CDR1 as MNHEY and CDR2 as SVGAGI. The CDR3 is CASSKMDSGQPQHF. In DNA form, the CDR3 reads TGTGCCAGCAGTAAAATGGACAGCGGTCAGCCCCAGCATTTT.

The chain carries TRBV4-3 and TRBJ2-1, with 12 bases that match TRBD2. Germline CDR1 LGHNA, CDR2 YSLEER. The CDR3 has 19 amino acids. Unmatched junction bases numbered 18, after V lost 3 bases and J lost 9 bases. For the CDR3, the DNA is TGCGCCAGCAGCCAGGAGTTACGGATGACTAGCGGGAGCCAAGGTGAGCAGTTCTTC. Protein: CASSQELRMTSGSQGEQFF.

V usage is TRBV5-1 and J usage is TRBJ1-4, with 9 bases matching TRBD1. The CDR3 length is 15 residues. J was trimmed by 8 bases and V by 0 bases; bases with no gene match: 5. Germline lookup yields CDR1 SGHRS and CDR2 YFSETQ. Here the CDR3 DNA reads TGCGCCAGCAGCTTGGTGGGGGACAGGGTAGAAAAACTGTTTTTT. Translation gives CASSLVGDRVEKLFF.

This clone was seen just once. The chain employs TRBV7-2 and TRBJ2-7; 9 nucleotides align to TRBD2. Losses at the gene ends were 1 base for V and 4 bases for J; bases not matched to a gene: 8. The CDR3 extends over 16 amino acids. Germline V CDR1 and CDR2: SGHTA, FQGNSA. CDR3 coding DNA: TGTGCCAGCAGCTTAGAACCTGGCGGGAGGGCGTACGAGCAGTACTTC. This gives the protein CASSLEPGGRAYEQYF.

This rearrangement joins TRBV29-1 to TRBJ2-5; D gene ambiguous. The V gene's germline CDR1 is SQVTM and CDR2 ANQGSEA. Trimming left V 3 bases short and J 3 bases short, with 8 bases between. There are 12 residues in the CDR3. In nucleotides, the CDR3 is TGCAGCGTTGAGTATCACGAAGAGACCCAGTACTTC. Its translation: CSVEYHEETQYF.

The chain is built from TRBV6-5 and TRBJ1-1, with D perhaps TRBD1 (6 bases). Trimming removed 8 bases at V and 8 bases at J, with 18 bases between. The germline V gene encodes CDR1 MNHEY and CDR2 SVGAGI. The CDR3 contains 13 residues. As DNA, the CDR3 is TGTGCCAGCCGCGAGACTGGACAGCCAGAAGCTTTCTTT. Translated: CASRETGQPEAFF.

The chain has TRBV6-6 and TRBJ1-5; no clear D gene. CDR3 size: 14 residues. Germline V CDR1 and CDR2: MNHNY, SVGAGI (reference sequence). V was clipped by 2 bases and J by 6 bases, with 11 bases between them. This CDR3 reads CASSYREAGQPQHF. The CDR3 DNA follows: TGTGCCAGCAGTTACAGGGAAGCGGGTCAGCCCCAGCATTTT.

The chain uses TRBV6-6 and TRBJ2-7; 12 positions agree with TRBD1. The germline V gene has CDR1 MNHNY and CDR2 SVGAGI (reference sequence). The CDR3 totals 13 residues. V lost 4 bases and J lost 11; bases outside the gene matches: 6. CDR3 bases: TGTGCCAGCAGTTCCTCCGGGACAGGGGGCGAGTACTTC. Its protein is CASSSSGTGGEYF.

This sequence joins TRBV4-1 and TRBJ1-2; D is ambiguous. Germline assignment: CDR1 MGHRA and CDR2 YSYEKL. V was clipped by 0 bases and J by 8 bases, with 16 bases between them. CDR3 length: 15 amino acids. This CDR3 is CASSQDLGVGTGYTF. CDR3 bases: TGCGCCAGCAGCCAAGATCTGGGTGTCGGCACGGGCTACACCTTC.

The CDR3 here is CASSFPGVAGGEDTQYF. In DNA form, the CDR3 reads TGCGCCAGCAGCTTCCCCGGGGTAGCGGGGGGTGAAGATACGCAGTATTTT. The chain links TRBV5-1 to TRBJ2-3; 10 bases line up with TRBD2. The germline gives CDR1 SGHRS, CDR2 YFSETQ. Trimming cost V 2 bases and J 5 bases; bases outside gene matches: 11. This CDR3 is built from 17 residues. Full variable domain (rest looked up from reference TRBV5-1 and TRBJ2-3): KAGVTQTPRYLIKTRGQQVTLSCSPISGHRSVSWYQQTPGQGLQFLFEYFSETQRNKGNFPGRFSGRQFSNSRSEMNVSTLELGDSALYLCASSFPGVAGGEDTQYFGPGTRLTVL.

J is TRBJ2-3 and V is TRBV6-5; D is ambiguous. The germline V and J ends were trimmed by 4 bases and 3 bases, with 2 bases remaining between them. The CDR3 loop spans 11 amino acids. Germline V gene data show CDR1 as MNHEY and CDR2 as SVGAGI. CDR3 residues: CASSSTDTQYF. Written as DNA, the CDR3 is TGTGCCAGCAGTTCAACAGATACGCAGTATTTT.

This rearrangement joins TRBV5-4 to TRBJ2-3; 11 bases align to TRBD2. Germline V CDR1 and CDR2: SGHNT, YYREEE (reference sequence). After removal of 4 bases from V and 7 bases from J, the junction contained 11 bases not matched to a gene. The CDR3 has 16 residues. CDR3 in amino acids: CASSGALAGDYYTQYF. Here the CDR3 DNA reads TGTGCCAGCAGCGGGGCACTAGCGGGGGATTACTATACGCAGTATTTT.

The chain is built from TRBV5-1 and TRBJ1-1, with a weak D call TRBD1 (6 bases). The ends were cut back, 2 bases at V and 1 base at J, with 9 bases in the middle. The CDR3 runs to 14 residues. CDR1 is SGHRS, CDR2 YFSETQ, per germline. The CDR3 sequence is CASSFGQRNTEAFF. The CDR3 bases are TGCGCCAGCAGCTTCGGACAGAGGAACACTGAAGCTTTCTTT.

The gene calls are TRBV28 and TRBJ1-2; D remains ambiguous. Germline CDR1 MDHEN, CDR2 SYDVKM. The length of the CDR3 is 13 residues. V shed 3 bases and J shed 5 bases, with 10 bases lying between them. CDR3 nucleotide sequence: TGTGCCAGCAGTTTCACACCAGCTTATGGCTACACCTTC. Residues: CASSFTPAYGYTF.

The CDR3: CASSQFGQGSSYNEQFF. In DNA, the CDR3 is TGCGCCAGCAGTCAATTTGGTCAGGGAAGCTCCTACAATGAGCAGTTCTTC. This chain links TRBV23-1 with TRBJ2-1, with D maybe TRBD1 (5 bases). TRBV23-1 is placed among ORFs of uncertain function. The V end lost 1 base, the J end lost 0 bases, and 13 bases lay between the germline ends. The CDR3 sequence is 17 residues long.

This clone showed up just once. The gene calls are TRBV6-4 and TRBJ1-4; no clear D. CDR3 length: 15 amino acids. Germline CDR1 reads MRHNA; CDR2 reads SNTAGT. The germline V and J ends were trimmed by 0 bases and 10 bases, with 15 bases remaining between them. In nucleotides, the CDR3 is TGTGCCAGCAGTGACTCGGGTAGGGTCGGCGGAAAACTGTTTTTT. Its protein is CASSDSGRVGGKLFF.